Presented here are 8 T cell receptor beta chains from one specimen sequenced in a study of control samples from healthy donors and cancer patients. The table came from immunoSEQ multiplex PCR; TCRdb's copy has only in-frame clones and leaves some out. Of 55,000 to 85,000 clones detected, approximately 87% appear once; the ten largest clones hold around 2%. Sequencing was performed on PBMCs. The receptor source for this set is a woman between 45 and 65 years old with head and neck cancer.

This chain joins TRBV13 and TRBJ2-3, with 7 bases matching TRBD2. The V gene end was trimmed by 5 bases and the J gene end by 7 bases; junction bases not matched to a gene: 12. The CDR3 has 15 residues. Germline assignment: CDR1 PRHDT and CDR2 FYEKMQ (reference sequence). Here the CDR3 reads CASSLNVAGVNTQYF. Here the CDR3 DNA reads TGTGCCAGCAGCCTCAACGTAGCGGGCGTGAATACGCAGTATTTT.

The chain links TRBV27 to TRBJ1-6, with TRBD1 identical over 8 bases. The CDR3 consists of 15 residues. With 6 bases clipped from V and 7 bases from J, the junction kept 8 bases outside the gene matches. Germline lookup yields CDR1 MNHEY and CDR2 SMNVEV (reference sequence). The CDR3, as DNA: TGTGCCAGCAGCCGGACCAGGGGGCGGAATTCACCCCTCCACTTT. This translates into CASSRTRGRNSPLHF.

The rearrangement links TRBV28 to TRBJ1-1; D may be TRBD1 (5 bases). V gave up 6 bases and J gave up 8 bases, with 16 bases separating them. The CDR3 contains 13 residues. Looked up from germline, CDR1 is MDHEN and CDR2 is SYDVKM. CDR3 nucleotides: TGTGCCAGCAGATCGGGGACCTACAGGGAAGCTTTCTTT. Protein sequence: CASRSGTYREAFF.

This chain uses TRBV5-1 with TRBJ1-2, with a tentative D call TRBD1 (5 bases). Germline assignment: CDR1 SGHRS and CDR2 YFSETQ. This CDR3 has 18 residues. Trimming took off 4 bases at V and 8 bases at J, with 30 bases between the two ends. This chain's CDR3 is CASSHRGSGGLLLGGYTF. CDR3 DNA sequence: TGCGCCAGCAGCCATCGGGGGTCCGGAGGACTACTTCTGGGAGGCTACACCTTC.

The DNA of the CDR3 is TGTGCCAGCACCTTGGACAGGGTTTATGAAAAACTGTTTTTT. The encoded protein is CASTLDRVYEKLFF. The V gene is TRBV6-5, the J gene TRBJ1-4; 8 bases map to TRBD1. Trimming took 7 bases from V and 6 from J; bases not matched to a gene: 7. The CDR3 extends over 14 amino acids. In germline, CDR1 is MNHEY, CDR2 SVGAGI.

The rearrangement joins TRBV7-2 to TRBJ2-2; TRBD2 is a possible D gene (5 bases). Trimming pared 3 bases from V and 2 bases from J, leaving 7 bases between. Germline V lookup: CDR1 SGHTA, CDR2 FQGNSA. There are 14 residues in the CDR3. CDR3 sequence (DNA): TGTGCCAGCAGCTTTTCGGGAAACACCGGGGAGCTGTTTTTT. Encoded protein: CASSFSGNTGELFF.

CDR3 residues: CASSPYGTPPRTQYF. CDR3 bases: TGTGCCAGCTCACCGTACGGGACTCCCCCAAGGACGCAGTATTTT. The chain couples TRBV18 to TRBJ2-3, with D possibly matching TRBD2 (6 bases). V was pared by 3 bases and J by 9 bases, with 19 bases between. The CDR3 extends over 15 amino acids. Looked up from germline, CDR1 is KGHSH and CDR2 is LQKENI.

The chain couples TRBV5-4 to TRBJ2-7; no definite D call. The germline CDR1 and CDR2 sequences are SGHNT and YYREEE (reference sequence). Trimming removed 0 bases from V and 6 bases from J, with 10 bases in between. There are 13 residues in the CDR3. CDR3 coding DNA: TGTGCCAGCAGCTTGGACCCCAACACCGAGCAGTACTTC. Protein: CASSLDPNTEQYF.